Ten or more counts support the clone carrying this T cell receptor beta chain. The authors built TCR beta libraries using iRepertoire HTBI primers and Arm-PCR of CDR3 regions. Each CDR3 protein gets one entry after TCRdb re-called the multiplex PCR reads with MiXCR. The table has roughly 490,000 distinct CDR3 sequences, roughly 23% seen once. The sample is drawn from a study of regulatory T cells in long-lasting Graves disease. Looking at the study overall: Persistent Graves' disease denoted over 5 years of antithyroid drugs plus positive TSH receptor antibodies.

Sample time point: persistent/refractory GD, antithyroid drugs over 5 years with positive TRAb. Extracted PBMC RNA gave rise to the TCR library. The CDR3 runs to 16 residues. Unmatched junction bases numbered 9, after V lost 4 bases and J lost 6 bases. Germline lookup yields CDR1 MNHEY and CDR2 SVGAGI. Sequencing used peripheral blood mononuclear cells (PBMCs), obtained when the disease was refractory, from a patient treated with antithyroid drugs. The TCR comes from a female donor with Graves disease. This rearrangement joins TRBV6-5 to TRBJ1-2, with TRBD1 matching over 12 bases. DNA of the CDR3: TGTGCCAGCAGTTTCGCCGCCGGGACAGGGGGCGATGGCTACACCTTC. Its translation is CASSFAAGTGGDGYTF.